Below are 21 T cell receptor beta chains sequenced from a single sample in a study of Graves' ophthalmopathy and Graves' hyperthyroidism. Scientists amplified the TCR beta CDR3 regions from RNA transcripts. Scientists carried out first-round RT-PCR using HTBI primers and then a second-round multiplex PCR. TCRdb analysed the multiplex PCR reads with MiXCR anew, one entry per CDR3 protein. Among about 740,000 distinct CDR3 sequences listed, roughly 40% were seen once. The sample comprised peripheral blood. The receptors were sampled from an adult man with Graves' ophthalmopathy.

This clonotype was counted ten times or more. V is TRBV29-1 and J is TRBJ2-5; 12 bases line up with TRBD2. Germline V gives CDR1 SQVTM, CDR2 ANQGSEA. Unmatched junction bases numbered 3, after V lost 5 bases and J lost 5 bases. The CDR3 runs to 13 residues. The CDR3 loop is CSVRTSGRETQYF. CDR3 coding DNA: TGCAGCGTTCGCACTAGCGGGAGGGAGACCCAGTACTTC.

The chain joins TRBV7-2 to TRBJ1-1; D is unclear. Germline V gene sequence: CDR1 SGHTA, CDR2 FQGNSA. Trimming took 8 bases from V and 1 from J, leaving 11 bases between them. The CDR3 covers 13 residues. CDR3 loop: CASGLVRNTEAFF. The CDR3 region has the DNA TGTGCCAGCGGGCTTGTCAGGAACACTGAAGCTTTCTTT.

V and J are TRBV19 and TRBJ1-2; D is possibly TRBD1 (5 bases). The V gene's germline CDR1 is LNHDA and CDR2 SQIVND (reference sequence). The CDR3 length is 15 residues. V lost 3 bases and J 0 bases, leaving 11 bases between the germline ends. The CDR3 here is CASSMGLTTNYGYTF. The CDR3 bases are TGTGCCAGTAGTATGGGACTTACCACTAACTATGGCTACACCTTC.

This clonotype came up a few times. CDR3 region: CASSPFGANVLTF. CDR3 bases: TGTGCCAGCAGTCCCTTTGGGGCCAACGTCCTGACTTTC. The V call is TRBV25-1, the J call TRBJ2-6; D is unclear. The CDR3 extends over 13 amino acids. Germline loops: CDR1 MGHDK, CDR2 SYGVNS. The V and J ends lost 5 bases and 3 bases respectively, with 5 bases between them.

This clonotype was seen at least ten times. The chain is built from TRBV7-9 and TRBJ2-7; D call uncertain. V was shortened by 5 bases and J by 0 bases, with 11 bases between the two germline ends. This CDR3 region has 14 residues. Germline V gene data show CDR1 as SEHNR and CDR2 as FQNEAQ (reference sequence). The chain's CDR3 is CASSPRHSSYEQYF. In DNA form, the CDR3 reads TGTGCCAGCAGCCCGCGACATAGCTCCTACGAGCAGTACTTC.

About this clonotype itself: Relative to the germline gene, one junction end is altered; a read error may explain this. The V gene is TRBV7-2, the J gene TRBJ1-2; D possibly corresponds to TRBD1 (5 bases). Germline V gene data show CDR1 as SGHTA and CDR2 as FQGNSA. CDR3 length: 13 residues. CDR3 sequence (DNA): TGTGCCAGCAGCCCGGGACTTAACCATGGCTACACCTTC. It specifies CASSPGLNHGYTF. The full variable domain, in which reference TRBV7-2 and TRBJ1-2 provide the parts outside the CDR3, is GAGVSQSPSNKVTEKGKDVELRCDPISGHTALYWYRQSLGQGLEFLIYFQGNSAPDKSGLPSDRFSAERTGGSVSTLTIQRTQQEDSAVYLCASSPGLNHGYTFGSGTRLTVV.

The J gene is TRBJ1-2, the V gene TRBV29-1; D is undetermined. Germline CDR1 and CDR2: SQVTM and ANQGSEA. The CDR3 extends over 11 amino acids. V was shortened by 3 bases and J by 4 bases, with 6 bases between the two germline ends. DNA for the CDR3: TGCAGCGTTGATGACGTCTATGGCTACACCTTC. Protein sequence: CSVDDVYGYTF.

The chain couples TRBV5-1 to TRBJ2-5; D might be TRBD1 or TRBD2, each matching 6 bases. Between the trimmed V and J ends, which lost 5 bases and 5 bases, there was a span of 16 bases. CDR1 and CDR2 from the germline V gene are SGHRS and YFSETQ. The CDR3 is made up of 14 amino acids. The CDR3 sequence is CASRPTSGAETQYF. The CDR3 DNA follows: TGCGCCAGCAGGCCCACTTCGGGGGCGGAGACCCAGTACTTC.

On this clonotype itself: A much bigger clone sits one base away, suggesting this may be a read error. This chain joins TRBV7-8 and TRBJ1-1; 9 positions agree with TRBD1. The germline gives CDR1 SGHVS, CDR2 FQNEAQ. This CDR3 has 12 residues. V lost 5 bases and J lost 10; bases outside the gene matches: 5. The CDR3 reads CASSERQGGAFF. CDR3 coding DNA: TGTGCCAGCAGCGAAAGACAGGGGGGAGCTTTCTTT.

This clonotype has just a few counts. The V call is TRBV9, the J call TRBJ2-5; D possibly matches TRBD1 or TRBD2 (5 bases each). Germline lookup yields CDR1 SGDLS and CDR2 YYNGEE. V lost 0 bases and J lost 4, with 16 bases in between. This CDR3 region has 16 residues. Written as DNA, the CDR3 is TGTGCCAGCAGCGTAGAAGGAATGGGACGCTTAGAGACCCAGTACTTC. It codes for CASSVEGMGRLETQYF.

This chain joins TRBV19 and TRBJ1-4; D unclear. CDR3 size: 13 residues. Germline V gene data show CDR1 as LNHDA and CDR2 as SQIVND (reference sequence). V shed 3 bases and J shed 4 bases, with 6 bases lying between them. The CDR3 loop reads CASSIRINEKLFF. In DNA form, the CDR3 reads TGTGCCAGTAGTATCCGAATTAATGAAAAACTGTTTTTT.

The table lists this clonotype with a few counts. The chain uses TRBV20-1 and TRBJ2-7; tentative D call: TRBD2 (5 bases). V was trimmed by 8 bases and J by 7 bases, leaving 21 bases between them. This CDR3 comprises 13 residues. Germline V lookup: CDR1 DFQATT, CDR2 SNEGSKA (reference sequence). The CDR3 region has the DNA TGCAGTCCCGACCCATTCGTAGGGAGAGAGCAGTACTTC. Translation gives CSPDPFVGREQYF.

The chain couples TRBV10-3 to TRBJ1-5; D gene uncertain. V gave up 3 bases and J gave up 7 bases, with 13 bases separating them. Germline V gives CDR1 ENHRY, CDR2 SYGVKD. The CDR3 length is 14 residues. The CDR3 nucleotides are TGTGCCATCAGTGAAGTTCAGGTATTCCAGCCCCAGCATTTT. This gives the protein CAISEVQVFQPQHF.

This clonotype was detected a few times. V usage is TRBV29-1 and J usage is TRBJ2-7, with D possibly being TRBD1 or TRBD2 (5 bases each). The germline CDR1 and CDR2 sequences are SQVTM and ANQGSEA. This CDR3 comprises 16 residues. Trimming took off 0 bases at V and 2 bases at J, with 17 bases between the two ends. For the CDR3, the DNA is TGCAGCGTTGAAGACGATGCCGGGACGGAAACCTACGAGCAGTACTTC. It translates to CSVEDDAGTETYEQYF.

This clonotype was counted between two and nine times. The gene calls are TRBV6-6 and TRBJ2-7, with D uncertain. The V gene's germline CDR1 is MNHNY and CDR2 SVGAGI (reference sequence). The CDR3 has 12 residues. V shed 6 bases and J shed 5 bases, with 11 bases lying between them. DNA for the CDR3: TGTGCCAGCAGCCCCGAAAGCCACGAGCAGTACTTC. Its protein is CASSPESHEQYF.

The V call is TRBV15, the J call TRBJ1-1; 9 bases match TRBD1. The germline V gene has CDR1 LNHNV and CDR2 YYDKDF (reference sequence). The junction had 5 bases not matched to a gene; V was cut back by 3 bases and J by 0 bases. This CDR3 region has 16 residues. The CDR3 DNA reads as TGTGCCACCAGCAGCGAGGGGACAGGGCTGAACACTGAAGCTTTCTTT. It translates to CATSSEGTGLNTEAFF.

In regard to this clonotype: The conserved phenylalanine or tryptophan normally closing the CDR3 is absent here, so this likely arose from a read error. The DNA is omitted, as the CDR3 cannot be located on it reliably, and the CDR3 follows TCRdb's listing. The chain is built from TRBV6-1 and TRBJ1-5. From its first to its last residue, the CDR3 has 13 amino acids. Germline V gene sequence: CDR1 MNHNS, CDR2 SASEGT. The chain's CDR3 is CASSENLGSGEFG.

The chain uses TRBV12-3 or TRBV12-4 and TRBJ2-6; D uncertain. The V end lost 8 bases, the J end lost 0 bases, and 14 bases lay between the germline ends. The CDR3 loop spans 16 amino acids. CDR3 loop: CASVRSHASGANVLTF. The CDR3, as DNA: TGTGCCAGCGTCCGGTCCCACGCCTCTGGGGCCAACGTCCTGACTTTC.

This chain uses TRBV5-1 with TRBJ2-5, with 9 nucleotides matching TRBD2. This CDR3 contains 16 residues. With V trimmed by 8 bases and J by 5 bases, 16 bases remained unmatched. The V gene's germline CDR1 is SGHRS and CDR2 YFSETQ. This CDR3 is CASGERGAQFDETQYF. The CDR3 coding sequence is TGCGCCAGTGGGGAGCGGGGGGCCCAATTCGACGAGACCCAGTACTTC.

V and J are TRBV10-3 and TRBJ1-1; D perhaps matches TRBD1 (5 bases). This CDR3 has 12 amino acids. Trimming took 6 bases from V and 4 from J, leaving 9 bases between them. Per germline, CDR1 ENHRY and CDR2 SYGVKD. The CDR3 loop reads CAISATVTEAFF. The CDR3 region has the DNA TGTGCCATCAGCGCGACAGTCACTGAAGCTTTCTTT.

The CDR3 here is CASSLTVAYEQYF. The CDR3 DNA reads TGTGCCAGCTCACTGACAGTGGCCTACGAGCAGTACTTC. V and J are TRBV7-9 and TRBJ2-7, with D perhaps matching TRBD1 (5 bases). The V and J ends lost 8 bases and 2 bases respectively, with 13 bases between them. The length of the CDR3 is 13 residues. Germline CDR1 is SEHNR and CDR2 is FQNEAQ (reference sequence).